This T cell receptor (beta chain) was recovered during a study of T cells in women clearing cervical HPV infection. Across the study: Blood came at first lesion visit for cases, post-clearance for controls.

V was clipped by 11 bases and J by 0 bases, with 16 bases between them. This CDR3 is 14 amino acids long. The germline gives CDR1 MDHEN, CDR2 SYDVKM. Assay: immunoSEQ multiplex PCR; the TCRdb copy retains only in-frame clones and omits some. The sample yields 35,000 to 45,000 clones, of which the top ten take up about 1.2%. Each participant carried one incident cervical HPV16 infection only. For this clone: The sequenced fragment ends 3 residues before the CDR3 boundary, so the rest is inferred from the germline J gene.

This clonotype was sampled from a woman aged 18 to 75 with a cervical HPV16 infection that either progressed to CIN3+ or cleared (not recorded which). The sequencing input was blood buffy coat. The chain employs TRBV28 and TRBJ1-1, with D hard to call. CDR3 bases read: TGTGCCGGCCGACTGACCCAGATGAACACTGAA. Protein product: CAGRLTQMNTE. In full, the CDR3 is CAGRLTQMNTEAFF.